These 19 T cell receptor beta chains were sequenced from one sample in a study of cytomegalovirus exposure and HLA in healthy donors. 60 Vbeta and 13 Jbeta primers were used in PCR. TCRdb keeps only in-frame clones here, not all; method: immunoSEQ multiplex PCR. Found here are roughly 86,000 clones, around 66% of them singletons; the top ten hold under 5%. Sequencing input: PBMCs. Every receptor here comes from a man aged 25-40 years in good health and CMV-seronegative.

The rearrangement uses TRBV2 and TRBJ1-2, with no clear D. CDR3 length: 11 residues. Deletions cut 6 bases from V and 3 bases from J, with 5 bases between. Germline V lookup: CDR1 SNHLY, CDR2 FYNNEI. CDR3 nucleotide sequence: TGTGCCAGCAGGGAGGACTATGGCTACACCTTC. It yields the protein CASREDYGYTF.

This clone appeared a single time. The chain has TRBV28 and TRBJ2-7; 8 bases agree with TRBD2. This CDR3 spans 13 amino acids. Germline CDR1 reads MDHEN; CDR2 reads SYDVKM. V shed 7 bases and J 5 bases; nucleotides not matched to a gene: 7. The DNA of the CDR3 is TGTGCCAGCACTCGGGGGGGTGCCCACGAGCAGTACTTC. It is translated as CASTRGGAHEQYF.

Concerning this clone itself: Relative to the germline gene, one junction end is altered; a read error may explain this. The chain joins TRBV6-5 to TRBJ2-1, with TRBD2 identical over 8 bases. The CDR3 loop spans 16 amino acids. The V gene's germline CDR1 is MNHEY and CDR2 SVGAGI. The CDR3 coding sequence is TGTACCAGCAGTTACTCCGGGGGGGCCATCTACAATGAGCAGTTCTTC. It codes for CTSSYSGGAIYNEQFF.

This rearrangement joins TRBV11-2 to TRBJ2-5; D call uncertain. Germline V gives CDR1 SGHAT, CDR2 FQNNGV. This CDR3 has 14 amino acids. V dropped 0 bases and J dropped 1 base, with 6 bases sitting between them. CDR3 sequence: CASSLERVQETQYF. CDR3 in DNA: TGTGCCAGCAGCTTAGAACGGGTCCAAGAGACCCAGTACTTC.

This clone came up a few times. This sequence joins TRBV10-3 and TRBJ2-3; 7 bases match TRBD2. The CDR3 runs 13 residues. Germline V CDR1 and CDR2: ENHRY, SYGVKD. Trimming removed 7 bases from V and 4 bases from J; junction bases left unmatched: 5. The CDR3 sequence: CAINAGEADTQYF. The CDR3 nucleotides read TGTGCCATCAACGCGGGAGAGGCAGATACGCAGTATTTT.

This clone was seen more than once but under ten times. The V gene is TRBV2, the J gene TRBJ1-2, with TRBD1 matching 9 bases. The CDR3 is made up of 13 amino acids. The trim removed 4 bases at V and 8 bases at J, leaving 5 bases unmatched. CDR1 SNHLY and CDR2 FYNNEI come from the germline V gene. Written as DNA, the CDR3 is TGTGCCAGCAGTGGGGGACAGGGTTACGGCTACACCTTC. Encoded protein: CASSGGQGYGYTF.

The J gene is TRBJ1-1, the V gene TRBV19, with TRBD1 matching 7 bases. The J segment lost 0 bases and the V segment lost 3 bases, leaving 10 bases of the junction unmatched. Germline-derived CDR1 and CDR2 are LNHDA and SQIVND (reference sequence). The CDR3 spans 17 residues. The CDR3 DNA follows: TGTGCCAGTAGTATGACCCGGGACAGATCATTGAACACTGAAGCTTTCTTT. Translated, it gives CASSMTRDRSLNTEAFF. The full variable domain, in which reference TRBV19 and TRBJ1-1 provide the parts outside the CDR3, is DGGITQSPKYLFRKEGQNVTLSCEQNLNHDAMYWYRQDPGQGLRLIYYSQIVNDFQKGDIAEGYSVSREKKESFPLTVTSAQKNPTAFYLCASSMTRDRSLNTEAFFGQGTRLTVV.

Only a few counts were recorded for this clone. The chain joins TRBV6-6 to TRBJ2-2; weak D call: TRBD2 (6 bases). V was clipped by 4 bases and J by 7 bases, with 13 bases between them. This CDR3 is built from 14 residues. The germline V gene has CDR1 MNHNY and CDR2 SVGAGI (reference sequence). The CDR3 nucleotides are TGTGCCAGCAGTTTACTAGGAGGGAGCGGGGAGCTGTTTTTT. Encoded protein: CASSLLGGSGELFF.

This chain uses TRBV19 with TRBJ1-1; 9 bases match TRBD1. The CDR3 is 14 amino acids. Losses at the gene ends were 3 bases for V and 4 bases for J; bases not matched to a gene: 3. Germline V gene sequence: CDR1 LNHDA, CDR2 SQIVND (reference sequence). In DNA form, the CDR3 reads TGTGCCAGTAGTATCCGGGACAGGGTCACTGAAGCTTTCTTT. This sequence encodes CASSIRDRVTEAFF.

The chain uses TRBV27 and TRBJ2-7; TRBD2 agrees at 7 bases. With V trimmed by 5 bases and J by 2 bases, 9 bases remained unmatched. The CDR3 is 15 amino acids. The V gene's germline CDR1 is MNHEY and CDR2 SMNVEV (reference sequence). The CDR3 protein is CASSPDGTIPYEQYF. The CDR3 DNA sequence: TGTGCCAGCAGTCCGGACGGGACTATCCCCTACGAGCAGTACTTC.

This clone was observed a handful of times. The genes are TRBV18 and TRBJ2-7; TRBD1 aligns across 9 bases. V was clipped by 5 bases and J by 2 bases; unmatched bases: 10. This CDR3 comprises 16 residues. The V gene's germline CDR1 is KGHSH and CDR2 LQKENI. The CDR3 loop reads CASSRLRDRDTYEQYF. DNA of the CDR3: TGTGCCAGCTCAAGACTCCGGGACAGGGATACCTACGAGCAGTACTTC.

The chain joins TRBV9 to TRBJ2-7; 7 bases line up with TRBD1. V shed 2 bases and J 0 bases; nucleotides not matched to a gene: 2. This CDR3 is 14 amino acids long. The germline V gene encodes CDR1 SGDLS and CDR2 YYNGEE. The CDR3 DNA is TGTGCCAGCAGCGTCTGGGACAGCTCCTACGAGCAGTACTTC. It translates to CASSVWDSSYEQYF.

The chain combines TRBV5-4 with TRBJ2-1, with D uncertain. This CDR3 has 12 residues. The germline V and J ends were trimmed by 2 bases and 9 bases, with 9 bases remaining between them. CDR1 and CDR2 (germline): SGHNT, YYREEE (reference sequence). The CDR3 DNA reads TGTGCCAGCAGCTTACACCCGGGTGAGCAGTTCTTC. It translates to CASSLHPGEQFF. The variable domain in full, completed from reference TRBV5-4 and TRBJ2-1, reads ETGVTQSPTHLIKTRGQQVTLRCSSQSGHNTVSWYQQALGQGPQFIFQYYREEENGRGNFPPRFSGLQFPNYSSELNVNALELDDSALYLCASSLHPGEQFFGPGTRLTVL.

The rearrangement uses TRBV18 and TRBJ2-5; 11 nucleotides line up with TRBD2. The J call is uncertain, as TRBJ2-7 better fits the DNA end. Germline V CDR1 and CDR2: KGHSH, LQKENI. The CDR3 is 18 amino acids. The CDR3 loop reads CASSRAETSGGTYHEQYF. In nucleotides, the CDR3 is TGTGCCAGCTCACGCGCGGAAACTAGCGGGGGAACTTACCACGAGCAGTACTTC.

The rearrangement links TRBV28 to TRBJ2-7; D gene unclear. CDR3 length: 13 amino acids. In germline, CDR1 is MDHEN, CDR2 SYDVKM. Trimming took off 2 bases at V and 5 bases at J, with 10 bases between the two ends. CDR3 residues: CASSLELSNEQYF. In DNA, the CDR3 is TGTGCCAGCAGTTTAGAACTATCTAACGAGCAGTACTTC. The full variable domain, in which reference TRBV28 and TRBJ2-7 provide the parts outside the CDR3, is DVKVTQSSRYLVKRTGEKVFLECVQDMDHENMFWYRQDPGLGLRLIYFSYDVKMKEKGDIPEGYSVSREKKERFSLILESASTNQTSMYLCASSLELSNEQYFGPGTRLTVT.

This clone counts as medium-sized (0.01 to 0.1%). The chain combines TRBV7-9 with TRBJ2-3; TRBD2 matches 13 bases. The J segment lost 5 bases and the V segment lost 6 bases, leaving 11 bases of the junction unmatched. Germline CDR1 is SEHNR and CDR2 is FQNEAQ (reference sequence). The CDR3 totals 17 residues. This CDR3 is CASSLLTGTSGVDTQYF. The CDR3 coding sequence is TGTGCCAGCAGTTTATTAACCGGGACTAGCGGGGTAGATACGCAGTATTTT.

The rearrangement links TRBV9 to TRBJ1-2; 8 nucleotides align to TRBD1. V dropped 3 bases and J dropped 2; count of bases not matched to a gene: 6. CDR1 and CDR2 (germline): SGDLS, YYNGEE. This CDR3 contains 15 residues. The CDR3 loop reads CASSGPGQDNYGYTF. CDR3 bases: TGTGCCAGCAGCGGACCGGGACAGGACAACTATGGCTACACCTTC.

V is TRBV5-1 and J is TRBJ1-1, with TRBD1 identical over 9 bases. V gave up 4 bases and J gave up 0 bases; unmatched junction bases: 4. There are 15 residues in the CDR3. CDR1 and CDR2 (germline): SGHRS, YFSETQ. The CDR3, as DNA: TGCGCCAGCAGCGGGACAGGGTTGCTGAACACTGAAGCTTTCTTT. Its protein is CASSGTGLLNTEAFF.

The rearrangement uses TRBV19 and TRBJ2-3, with 10 bases lining up with TRBD1. V dropped 4 bases and J dropped 3; count of bases not matched to a gene: 4. CDR3 length: 15 amino acids. Germline assignment: CDR1 LNHDA and CDR2 SQIVND (reference sequence). The CDR3 bases are TGTGCCAGTAGTACAGGGACAGGGGAGACAGATACGCAGTATTTT. It translates to CASSTGTGETDTQYF.